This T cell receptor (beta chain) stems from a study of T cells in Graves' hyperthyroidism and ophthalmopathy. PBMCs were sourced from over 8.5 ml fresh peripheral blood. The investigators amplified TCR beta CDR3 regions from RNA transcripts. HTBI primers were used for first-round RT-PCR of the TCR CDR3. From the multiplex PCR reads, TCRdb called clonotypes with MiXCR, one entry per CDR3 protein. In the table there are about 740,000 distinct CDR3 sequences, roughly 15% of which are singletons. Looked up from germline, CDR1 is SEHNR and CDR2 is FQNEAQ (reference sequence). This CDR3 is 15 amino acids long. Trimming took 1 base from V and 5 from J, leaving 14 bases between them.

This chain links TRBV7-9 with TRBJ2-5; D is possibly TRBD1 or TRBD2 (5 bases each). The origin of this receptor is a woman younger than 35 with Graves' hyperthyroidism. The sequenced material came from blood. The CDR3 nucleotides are TGTGCCAGCAGCTTAGGTGCGAAGGGGACGGAGACCCAGTACTTC. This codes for CASSLGAKGTETQYF.